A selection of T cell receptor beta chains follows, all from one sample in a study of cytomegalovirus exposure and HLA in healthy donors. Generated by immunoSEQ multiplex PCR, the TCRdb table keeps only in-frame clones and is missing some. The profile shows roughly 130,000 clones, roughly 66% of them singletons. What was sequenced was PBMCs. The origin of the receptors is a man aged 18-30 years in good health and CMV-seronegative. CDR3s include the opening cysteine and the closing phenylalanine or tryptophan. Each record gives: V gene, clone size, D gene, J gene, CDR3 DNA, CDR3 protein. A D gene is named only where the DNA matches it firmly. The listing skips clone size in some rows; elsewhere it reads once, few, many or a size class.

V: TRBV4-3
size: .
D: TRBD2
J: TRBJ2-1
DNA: TGCGCCAGCAGCCAAGATCTGGGGGTGGGGAGGGGCAGCGAGCAGTTCTTC
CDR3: CASSQDLGVGRGSEQFF

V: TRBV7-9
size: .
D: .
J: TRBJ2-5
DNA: TGTGCCAGCAGCTTTTTAGGCAGGGCTGAGACCCAGTACTTC
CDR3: CASSFLGRAETQYF

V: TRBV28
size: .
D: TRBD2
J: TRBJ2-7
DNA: TGTGCCAGCAGACCAAGCGGGGGTTCCTCCGAGCAGTACTTC
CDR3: CASRPSGGSSEQYF

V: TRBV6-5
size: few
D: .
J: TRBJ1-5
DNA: TGTGCCAGCAGTTCACAAGGGAGTCTACCCCAGCATTTT
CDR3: CASSSQGSLPQHF

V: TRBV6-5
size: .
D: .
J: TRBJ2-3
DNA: TGTGCCAGCAAACGGACAGGCACAGATACGCAGTATTTT
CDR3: CASKRTGTDTQYF

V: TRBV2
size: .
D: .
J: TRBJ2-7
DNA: TGTGCCAGCGGGACTGCGCCTAACTACGAGCAGTACTTC
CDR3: CASGTAPNYEQYF

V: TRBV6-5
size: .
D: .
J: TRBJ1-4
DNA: TGTGCCAGCAGTTACTCGACGGAGATTAATGAAAAACTGTTTTTT
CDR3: CASSYSTEINEKLFF

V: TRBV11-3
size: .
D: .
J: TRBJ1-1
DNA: TGTGCCAGCAGCTTAAATCCGGTGAACACTGAAGCTTTCTTT
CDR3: CASSLNPVNTEAFF

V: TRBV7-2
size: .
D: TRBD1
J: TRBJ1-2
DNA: TGTGCCAGCAGCTCCCGGGACAGGGGCCAAGCTATCTATGGCTACACCTTC
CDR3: CASSSRDRGQAIYGYTF

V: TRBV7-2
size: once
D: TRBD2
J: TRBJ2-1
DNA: TGTGCCAGCAGCTTGGCTAGCGGGAGTCACAATGAGCAGTTCTTC
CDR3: CASSLASGSHNEQFF

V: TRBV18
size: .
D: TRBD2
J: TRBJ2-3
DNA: TGTGCCAGCTCCATCGGACTAGCGGATCAACGTACGCAGTATTTT
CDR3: CASSIGLADQRTQYF

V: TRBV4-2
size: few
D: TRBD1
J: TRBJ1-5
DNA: TGTGCCAGCAGCCAAGCGGGGGGACAGGGCGGCCAGCCCCAGCATTTT
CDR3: CASSQAGGQGGQPQHF

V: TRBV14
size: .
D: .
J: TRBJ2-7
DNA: TGTGCCAGCAGCCTAGGACAACTTCGGGCCTACGAGCAGTACTTC
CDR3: CASSLGQLRAYEQYF

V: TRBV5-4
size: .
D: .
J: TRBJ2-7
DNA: TGTGCCAGCAGCTTGGGGATGAACTTGGGCTACGAGCAGTACTTC
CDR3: CASSLGMNLGYEQYF

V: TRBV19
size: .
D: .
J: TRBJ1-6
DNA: TGTGCCAGTAGGACAGGTGAATATAATTCACCCCTCCACTTT
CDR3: CASRTGEYNSPLHF

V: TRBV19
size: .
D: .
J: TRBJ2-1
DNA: TGTGCCAGTAGTATCGGCTACAATGAGCAGTTCTTC
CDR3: CASSIGYNEQFF

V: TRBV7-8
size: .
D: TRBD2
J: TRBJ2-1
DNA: TGTGCCAGCAGTAATAGGGAGGGGTGGGCCTCCTACAATGAGCAGTTCTTC
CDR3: CASSNREGWASYNEQFF

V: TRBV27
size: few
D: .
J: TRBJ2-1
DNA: TGTGCCAGCAGCCGCGACCGACGGGTTAGCTCCTACAATGAGCAGTTCTTC
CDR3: CASSRDRRVSSYNEQFF

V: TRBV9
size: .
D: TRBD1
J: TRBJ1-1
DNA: TGTGCCAGCAGCGTCCGGGACAGTAACACTGAAGCTTTCTTT
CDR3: CASSVRDSNTEAFF

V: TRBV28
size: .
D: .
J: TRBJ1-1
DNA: TGTGCCAGCAGTCCAACTCGAGGCTCCTGGAACACTGAAGCTTTCTTT
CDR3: CASSPTRGSWNTEAFF

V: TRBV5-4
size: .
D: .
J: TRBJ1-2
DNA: TGTGCCAGCAGCGACAGACTTAACTATGGCTACACCTTC
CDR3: CASSDRLNYGYTF

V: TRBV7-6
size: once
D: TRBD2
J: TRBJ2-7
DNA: TGTGCCAGCAGCTCCTTAACCGGGACTAACCACTACGAGCAGTACTTC
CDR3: CASSSLTGTNHYEQYF

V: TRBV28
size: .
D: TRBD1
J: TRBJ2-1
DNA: TGTGCCAGCATCCCTGGGACAGTACGTACCAATGAGCAGTTCTTC
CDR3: CASIPGTVRTNEQFF

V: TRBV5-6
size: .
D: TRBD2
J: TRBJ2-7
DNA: TGTGCCAGCAGCTTGCTCTATGGTAGCGGGGCTTATCCCTACGAGCAGTACTTC
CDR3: CASSLLYGSGAYPYEQYF

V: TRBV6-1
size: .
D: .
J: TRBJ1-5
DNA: TGTGCCAGCAGTGACGACTCCAGGGTCCCCAATCAGCCCCAGCATTTT
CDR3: CASSDDSRVPNQPQHF

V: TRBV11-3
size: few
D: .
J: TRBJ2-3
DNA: TGTGCCAGCAGTAGGGGGTTATCAGATACGCAGTATTTT
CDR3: CASSRGLSDTQYF

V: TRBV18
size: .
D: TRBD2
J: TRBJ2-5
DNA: TGTGCCAGCTCATCCAAACGGACTAGCGGGACCCAAGAGACCCAGTACTTC
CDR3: CASSSKRTSGTQETQYF

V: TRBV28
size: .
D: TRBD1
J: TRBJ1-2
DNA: TGTGCCAGCACCGCCCGGGACAGAGGACATGGCTACACCTTC
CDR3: CASTARDRGHGYTF

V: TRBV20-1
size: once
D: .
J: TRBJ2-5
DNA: TGCAGTGCTAGACTTCAAGAGACCCAGTACTTC
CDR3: CSARLQETQYF

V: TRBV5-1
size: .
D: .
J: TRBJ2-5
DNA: TGCGCCAGCAGCTTAGAACAGGAACCACCCCAAGAGACCCAGTACTTC
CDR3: CASSLEQEPPQETQYF

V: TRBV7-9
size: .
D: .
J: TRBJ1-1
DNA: TGTTCCAGCAGCTTATATGGGGGGAGCATGAACACTGAAGCTTTCTTT
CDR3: CSSSLYGGSMNTEAFF

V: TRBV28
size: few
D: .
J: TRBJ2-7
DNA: TGTGCCAGCAGTCGCGGGGTAGGCCTCCAGTACTTC
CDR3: CASSRGVGLQYF

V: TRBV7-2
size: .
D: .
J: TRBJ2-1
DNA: TGTGCCAGCAGCTTAGGTATGGGTCGGGTAACTCGCAATGAGCAGTTCTTC
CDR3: CASSLGMGRVTRNEQFF